This T cell receptor (beta chain) was observed in a study of blood T cell repertoires in COVID-19. Here immunoSEQ multiplex PCR was the method, and the copy in TCRdb shows in-frame clones only, minus some. The profile shows more than 200,000 clones, approximately 84% of them singletons. CDR3 length equals 14 residues. Per the germline V gene, CDR1 is LNHNV and CDR2 is YYDKDF (reference sequence). J gave up 3 bases and V 5 bases, and 2 bases lay outside the gene matches. The sequence was obtained from a woman aged 80 or over with acute or convalescent COVID-19. The chain recombines TRBV15 with TRBJ2-5; 11 bases align to TRBD2. The sequenced material came from peripheral blood. For the CDR3, the DNA is TGTGCCACCAGCCAGGGACTAGCGGAAGAGACCCAGTACTTC. It specifies CATSQGLAEETQYF.